One sample yielded the 21 T cell receptor beta chains listed below, sequenced in a study of cytomegalovirus exposure and HLA in healthy donors. Sequenced by immunoSEQ multiplex PCR; TCRdb stores in-frame clones only, minus some. Here the sample spans some 210,000 clones, roughly 91% being singletons. The sample was PBMCs. The receptors stem from a woman under 30 in good health and CMV-seropositive.

The rearrangement links TRBV11-1 to TRBJ2-5, with D perhaps matching TRBD1 (6 bases). Trimming stripped 1 base from V and 4 bases from J, with 7 bases between. There are 13 residues in the CDR3. CDR1 and CDR2 (germline): SGHAT, FQDESV (reference sequence). The CDR3 sequence is CASSLEGGETQYF. In nucleotides, the CDR3 is TGTGCCAGCAGCTTAGAAGGGGGAGAGACCCAGTACTTC.

The chain couples TRBV10-3 to TRBJ2-3, with 8 bases lining up with TRBD2. Germline V CDR1 and CDR2: ENHRY, SYGVKD. The V segment lost 7 bases and the J segment 0 bases; nucleotides outside the gene matches: 6. CDR3 length equals 15 residues. The CDR3 sequence is CAITTSGRSTDTQYF. The CDR3, as DNA: TGTGCCATCACGACCAGCGGGAGAAGCACAGATACGCAGTATTTT.

The rearrangement links TRBV7-3 to TRBJ2-2; the D gene is possibly TRBD2 (5 bases). Trimming removed 3 bases at V and 5 bases at J, with 10 bases between. Germline CDR1 SGHTA, CDR2 FQGTGA. The CDR3 contains 14 residues. CDR3 in DNA: TGTGCCAGCAGCTTCAGCGGTGGGACCGGGGAGCTGTTTTTT. Amino acid sequence: CASSFSGGTGELFF.

CDR3 in DNA: TGTGCCAGCAGCTCGAGGGCTAGCGGGAGAATCACTGAGCAGTTCTTC. Its protein product is CASSSRASGRITEQFF. The rearrangement joins TRBV11-2 to TRBJ2-1; 10 nucleotides agree with TRBD2. With V trimmed by 4 bases and J by 9 bases, 12 bases remained unmatched. The germline V gene encodes CDR1 SGHAT and CDR2 FQNNGV. The CDR3 spans 16 residues.

The CDR3 DNA reads as TGTGCCAGCAGCTTTACAGGATTGAACACCGGGGAGCTGTTTTTT. This gives the protein CASSFTGLNTGELFF. The rearrangement links TRBV13 to TRBJ2-2, with D maybe TRBD1 (5 bases). The CDR3 has 15 residues. Germline V gene sequence: CDR1 PRHDT, CDR2 FYEKMQ (reference sequence). Deletions cut 3 bases from V and 1 base from J, with 9 bases between.

The chain employs TRBV20-1 and TRBJ1-4; D gene uncertain. This CDR3 has 11 residues. V was cut by 5 bases and J by 6 bases, with 7 bases left in between. Germline CDR1 is DFQATT and CDR2 is SNEGSKA (reference sequence). CDR3 region: CSAEEDEKLFF. The CDR3 DNA sequence: TGCAGTGCTGAGGAGGATGAAAAACTGTTTTTT.

V is TRBV5-1 and J is TRBJ2-2, with D unresolved. Trimming pared 0 bases from V and 2 bases from J, leaving 5 bases between. The CDR3 is made up of 14 amino acids. Germline CDR1 and CDR2: SGHRS and YFSETQ. The CDR3, as DNA: TGCGCCAGCAGCTTGGTGCGTAACACCGGGGAGCTGTTTTTT. Its translation: CASSLVRNTGELFF.

Written as DNA, the CDR3 is TGCGCCAGCTATTTTGGGCCGGAAAGCTCCTACAATGAGCAGTTCTTC. Protein product: CASYFGPESSYNEQFF. The chain employs TRBV5-1 and TRBJ2-1; no reliable D call. Trimming left V 7 bases short and J 0 bases short, with 17 bases between. The CDR3 consists of 16 residues. Germline-derived CDR1 and CDR2 are SGHRS and YFSETQ. The full variable domain, with the rest looked up from reference TRBV5-1 and TRBJ2-1, is KAGVTQTPRYLIKTRGQQVTLSCSPISGHRSVSWYQQTPGQGLQFLFEYFSETQRNKGNFPGRFSGRQFSNSRSEMNVSTLELGDSALYLCASYFGPESSYNEQFFGPGTRLTVL.

This clone was recorded a few times. V and J are TRBV11-2 and TRBJ2-1, with 9 bases lining up with TRBD2. V lost 5 bases to trimming and J lost 7 bases; unmatched junction nucleotides: 12. From germline, CDR1 is SGHAT and CDR2 FQNNGV. CDR3 length equals 16 residues. Here the CDR3 reads CASSPGGGLARNEQFF. The DNA for the CDR3 is TGTGCCAGCAGCCCAGGAGGCGGACTAGCGAGGAATGAGCAGTTCTTC.

The V and J genes are TRBV4-2 and TRBJ2-2; 10 bases are shared with TRBD1. The ends lost 0 bases at V and 4 bases at J; junction bases unmatched: 5. This CDR3 is 17 amino acids long. The germline V gene encodes CDR1 LGHNA and CDR2 YNFKEQ. CDR3 in amino acids: CASSQDGTGVGTGELFF. CDR3 nucleotide sequence: TGTGCCAGCAGCCAAGATGGGACAGGGGTCGGCACCGGGGAGCTGTTTTTT.

The chain links TRBV9 to TRBJ1-3; possibly TRBD1 for D (6 bases). Germline V gene data show CDR1 as SGDLS and CDR2 as YYNGEE. Trimming removed 3 bases at V and 0 bases at J, with 13 bases between. The CDR3 consists of 16 residues. The CDR3 loop is CASSETTGLSGNTIYF. The CDR3 DNA is TGTGCCAGCAGCGAAACCACAGGGCTCTCTGGAAACACCATATATTTT.

The J gene is TRBJ2-7, the V gene TRBV7-8, with D possibly matching TRBD2 (5 bases). Germline V gene lookup returns CDR1 SGHVS and CDR2 FQNEAQ. With 2 bases removed from V and 3 bases from J, the gap between germline ends came to 11 bases. The CDR3 runs 14 residues. The CDR3 coding sequence is TGTGCCAGCAGCTTACGGACTCGGATCTACGAGCAGTACTTC. It translates to CASSLRTRIYEQYF.

The rearrangement uses TRBV7-9 and TRBJ2-1; 14 nucleotides line up with TRBD2. This CDR3 has 16 amino acids. V shed 1 base and J 7 bases; nucleotides not matched to a gene: 3. Germline V gene lookup returns CDR1 SEHNR and CDR2 FQNEAQ (reference sequence). The CDR3 is CASSLEGLAGENEQFF. As DNA, the CDR3 is TGTGCCAGCAGCTTAGAGGGACTAGCGGGGGAGAATGAGCAGTTCTTC.

The rearrangement joins TRBV30 to TRBJ2-1, with D perhaps TRBD2 (6 bases). V shed 8 bases and J shed 0 bases, with 11 bases lying between them. Germline V gene lookup returns CDR1 GTSNPN and CDR2 SVGIG (reference sequence). There are 13 residues in the CDR3. The CDR3 here is CAGVAVSYNEQFF. The CDR3 DNA reads TGTGCCGGGGTAGCGGTCTCCTACAATGAGCAGTTCTTC.

DNA for the CDR3: TGTGCCAGCAGCGGACCCCCCGGGGAGAACTATGGCTACACCTTC. Residues: CASSGPPGENYGYTF. This chain connects TRBV9 to TRBJ1-2; D ambiguous. The V end was cut by 3 bases, the J end by 2 bases, with 14 bases between. CDR3 length: 15 residues. Germline V gene sequence: CDR1 SGDLS, CDR2 YYNGEE.

The chain joins TRBV5-1 to TRBJ1-5; possible D gene TRBD1, 5 bases. This CDR3 is built from 15 residues. Germline CDR1 is SGHRS and CDR2 is YFSETQ. The germline V and J ends were trimmed by 3 bases and 3 bases, with 13 bases remaining between them. The CDR3 is CASSWGDGSNQPQHF. CDR3 nucleotide sequence: TGCGCCAGCAGCTGGGGGGACGGTTCCAATCAGCCCCAGCATTTT.

The V and J genes are TRBV9 and TRBJ2-7; TRBD1 is a possible D gene (6 bases). The V gene's germline CDR1 is SGDLS and CDR2 YYNGEE. The CDR3 covers 14 residues. The V and J ends lost 4 bases and 3 bases respectively, with 14 bases between them. CDR3 sequence (DNA): TGTGCCAGCAGCCACAGGGATAATAGCTACGAGCAGTACTTC. Amino acids: CASSHRDNSYEQYF.

V is TRBV4-1 and J is TRBJ2-3; D remains unclear. The CDR3 totals 13 residues. Germline V gene lookup returns CDR1 MGHRA and CDR2 YSYEKL. The germline V and J ends were trimmed by 6 bases and 0 bases, with 7 bases remaining between them. The chain's CDR3 is CASRHISTDTQYF. The CDR3, as DNA: TGCGCCAGCAGACACATTAGCACAGATACGCAGTATTTT.

The chain has TRBV19 and TRBJ2-2; D uncertain. Trimming pared 4 bases from V and 2 bases from J, leaving 14 bases between. Germline V lookup: CDR1 LNHDA, CDR2 SQIVND (reference sequence). The CDR3 spans 16 residues. CDR3 loop: CASSRALLFNTGELFF. CDR3 in DNA: TGTGCCAGTAGTAGGGCTTTGCTCTTTAACACCGGGGAGCTGTTTTTT.

This rearrangement joins TRBV19 to TRBJ1-5, with D possibly being TRBD1 (6 bases). This CDR3 region has 14 residues. With 5 bases removed from V and 3 bases from J, the gap between germline ends came to 11 bases. Germline V lookup: CDR1 LNHDA, CDR2 SQIVND (reference sequence). The DNA for the CDR3 is TGTGCCAGTAGTCTCCGGGACACCAATCAGCCCCAGCATTTT. Translating it yields CASSLRDTNQPQHF.

The rearrangement links TRBV4-1 to TRBJ2-4; TRBD1 matches 8 bases. The CDR3 runs to 18 residues. Germline V gene lookup returns CDR1 MGHRA and CDR2 YSYEKL. Trimming took 1 base from V and 0 from J; bases not matched to a gene: 8. CDR3 nucleotides: TGCGCCAGCAGCCAAGGCGGCGGACAGGGCCTAGCCAAAAACATTCAGTACTTC. It is translated as CASSQGGGQGLAKNIQYF.